Detailed here is one TCR beta chain. No antigen is known for it. No base qualities exist here, and no much larger clone lies one base off it. Flow cytometry had shown CD8+CD57+ cell expansion in the patients selected for sequencing. Every patient had severe acquired aplastic anemia, diagnosed using the International Study of Aplastic Anemia and Agranulocytosis and Camitta criteria. No therapy had been received by the patients at the time of blood sampling. The study deep-sequenced TCR repertoires of sorted CD4+ and CD8+ blood T cells from severe aplastic anemia patients and healthy subjects. Patients were enrolled under clinicaltrials.gov protocols 00001620, 01623167, 00001397, 00071045, 00081523 and 00961064 in the USA. Ficoll-Paque density gradient centrifugation was used to isolate peripheral blood mononuclear cells. Before DNA was extracted, CD4+ and CD8+ T cells were sorted using either FACS or magnetic beads.

The junction carries 8 bases between V and J, which are trimmed by 7 bases and 5 bases respectively. The CDR1 and CDR2 encoded by the germline V gene are SGHTA and FQGNSA. Taken from cysteine to phenylalanine, the CDR3 has 11 residues. Solely the CDR3 DNA is kept, with 33 bases framed from the first base. TCR beta VDJ combination and CDR3 sequence profiling used genomic DNA as the template. TCR repertoire sequencing was run on an Illumina HiSeq 2000. From the authors' description of their analysis: Repertoire assessment relied on Simpson's diversity index, CDR3 size and DJ length profiles, and TRBV/TRBJ rearrangement plots. The most abundant DNA sequence in the deep sequencing data was taken as the immunodominant clone. CDR3 amino acid sequences were screened for sharing across subjects and compared with published repertoires and the VDJdb database. The public reads were quality trimmed at Q25 with fastp and then assembled into clones with MiXCR by TCRdb, keeping productive beta chains. All rows with the same CDR3 protein become a single entry with the most common DNA and genes. V and J calls and clone size were set by TCRdb, not the authors. The sample includes about 98,000 distinct CDR3 sequences, with around 68% observed a single time. The ten top clones hold 55% to 65% of the sample.

This record belongs to a study of CD8+CD57+ T cells in acquired aplastic anemia (dated by TCRdb to 2016 to 2019). General notes on the study: On average, sorted CD4+ and CD8+ cells yielded around 3.5 ug of extracted DNA, with a range of about 0.19 to 30 ug. CD8+CD57+ expansion was defined as a frequency above the mean frequency observed in healthy subjects. Results and caveats for the whole study, not just this receptor: Although roughly 29 CD8+ CDR3 sequences were shared by patients and controls, these sequences appeared highly expressed in patients and within the immunodominant clones of patients. Patients and healthy controls showed no significant difference in CD8+ Simpson's diversity (P=0.060).

The receptor comes from a human donor with aplastic anemia. The chain uses TRBV7-2 and TRBJ2-5, with no D gene named confidently. The sequenced sample consisted of sorted CD4+, CD8+, or CD8+CD57+ T cells (not recorded which) from PBMCs. This receptor carries the CDR3 CASMSWETQYF. The nucleotide sequence is TGTGCCAGCATGTCTTGGGAGACCCAGTACTTC.